Given below is one T cell receptor (beta chain) in context. What it binds is not known. The repertoire was sequenced with immunoSEQ multiplex PCR; TCRdb's copy has only in-frame clones and lacks some. The sample has 46,000 or so clones, approximately 31% seen once; the top ten hold approximately 2.6%. Deletions cut 8 bases from V and 2 bases from J, with 13 bases between. Germline V gene sequence: CDR1 LGHNA, CDR2 YNFKEQ. This CDR3 comprises 13 residues. The data were taken from a study of tumour-infiltrating T cells in Burkitt lymphoma. Study in general: All epidemiological Burkitt lymphoma subtypes were represented in the cohort. Survival, overall and progression-free, tracked with productive clonality. Regarding the study as a whole: Many Burkitt lymphoma patients shared several public clonotypes.

This rearrangement joins TRBV4-2 to TRBJ2-7; D possibly corresponds to TRBD2 (6 bases). The receptor was derived from a human donor with Burkitt lymphoma. Sequenced material: tumor tissue. The CDR3 sequence: CASSGLGAYEQYF. CDR3 coding DNA: TGTGCCAGCTCGGGACTTGGGGCCTACGAGCAGTACTTC.